A single T cell receptor (beta chain) is shown here with its context. The data belong to a study of PD-L1 blockade in urothelial cancer. The time point denotes: peripheral blood 6 weeks after treatment start. TCRdb keeps only in-frame clones here, not all; method: immunoSEQ multiplex PCR. Among around 87,000 clones listed, approximately 87% were seen once. V shed 5 bases and J shed 2 bases, with 12 bases lying between them. CDR3 size: 14 residues. The V gene's germline CDR1 is SGHVS and CDR2 FQNEAQ. The receptor was derived from a man between 65 and 85 years old with urothelial cancer. The sample here was PBMCs, taken around atezolizumab (anti-PD-L1) treatment. The rearrangement joins TRBV7-8 to TRBJ1-2; D possibly corresponds to TRBD1 (6 bases). CDR3 in DNA: TGTGCCAGCAGCCTCAACAGGGTCAACTATGGCTACACCTTC. It encodes CASSLNRVNYGYTF.